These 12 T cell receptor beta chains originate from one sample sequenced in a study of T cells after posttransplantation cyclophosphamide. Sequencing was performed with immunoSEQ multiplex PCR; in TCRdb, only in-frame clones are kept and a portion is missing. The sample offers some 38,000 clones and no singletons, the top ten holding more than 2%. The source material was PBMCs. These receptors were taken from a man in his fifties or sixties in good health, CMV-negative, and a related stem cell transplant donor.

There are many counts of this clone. CDR3 sequence: CASSSSSGRIYEQYF. For the CDR3, the DNA is TGTGCCAGCAGCTCATCTAGCGGGAGGATCTACGAGCAGTACTTC. The chain has TRBV13 and TRBJ2-7; 11 bases are a match to TRBD2. The CDR3 extends over 15 amino acids. The J segment lost 3 bases and the V segment lost 4 bases, leaving 5 bases of the junction unmatched. Germline V gene data show CDR1 as PRHDT and CDR2 as FYEKMQ (reference sequence).

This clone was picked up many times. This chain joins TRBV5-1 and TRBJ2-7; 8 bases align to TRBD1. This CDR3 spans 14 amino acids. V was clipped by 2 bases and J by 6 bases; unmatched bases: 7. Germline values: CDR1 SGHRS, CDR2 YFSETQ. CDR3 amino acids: CASSLGQGWGEQYF. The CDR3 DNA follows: TGCGCCAGCAGCTTAGGACAGGGTTGGGGCGAGCAGTACTTC.

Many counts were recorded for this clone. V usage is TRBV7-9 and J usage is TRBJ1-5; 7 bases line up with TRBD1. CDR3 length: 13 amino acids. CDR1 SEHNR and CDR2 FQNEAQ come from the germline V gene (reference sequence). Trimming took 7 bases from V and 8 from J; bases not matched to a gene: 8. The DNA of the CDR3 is TGTGCCAGCACGCAAGGGGGCGCGAAGCCCCAGCATTTT. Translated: CASTQGGAKPQHF.

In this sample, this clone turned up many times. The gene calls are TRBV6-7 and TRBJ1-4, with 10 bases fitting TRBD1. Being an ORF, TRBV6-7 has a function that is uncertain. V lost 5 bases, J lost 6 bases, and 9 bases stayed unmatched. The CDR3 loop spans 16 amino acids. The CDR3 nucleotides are TGTGCCAGCAGTAGACAGGGGGCGATGGGTTATGAAAAACTGTTTTTT. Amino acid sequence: CASSRQGAMGYEKLFF.

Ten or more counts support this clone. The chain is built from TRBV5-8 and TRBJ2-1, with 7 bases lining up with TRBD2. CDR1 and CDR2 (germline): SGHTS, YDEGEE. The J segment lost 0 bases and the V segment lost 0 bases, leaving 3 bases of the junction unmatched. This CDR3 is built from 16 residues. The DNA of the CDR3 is TGTGCCAGCAGCTTGGTGCGGGGGTTCTCCTACAATGAGCAGTTCTTC. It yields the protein CASSLVRGFSYNEQFF.

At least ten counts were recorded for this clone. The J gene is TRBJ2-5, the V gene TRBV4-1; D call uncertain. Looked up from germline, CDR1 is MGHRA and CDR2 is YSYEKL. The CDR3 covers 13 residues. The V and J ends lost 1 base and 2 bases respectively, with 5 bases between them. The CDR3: CASSQGRQETQYF. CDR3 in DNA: TGCGCCAGCAGCCAAGGCAGGCAAGAGACCCAGTACTTC.

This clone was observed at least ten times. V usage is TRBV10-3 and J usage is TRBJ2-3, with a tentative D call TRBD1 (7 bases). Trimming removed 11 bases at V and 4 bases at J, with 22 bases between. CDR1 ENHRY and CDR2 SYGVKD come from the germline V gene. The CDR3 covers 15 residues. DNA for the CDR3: TGTGCCGTCCGCGCGGGTGTCAGGGGGGCAGATACGCAGTATTTT. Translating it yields CAVRAGVRGADTQYF.

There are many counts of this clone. This chain's CDR3 is CASSPGTSVYEQYF. The CDR3 DNA reads as TGTGCCAGCAGTCCCGGGACTAGCGTCTACGAGCAGTACTTC. The chain couples TRBV28 to TRBJ2-7; 10 nucleotides line up with TRBD2. CDR3 length: 14 residues. Germline-derived CDR1 and CDR2 are MDHEN and SYDVKM. V gave up 5 bases and J gave up 3 bases; unmatched junction bases: 4.

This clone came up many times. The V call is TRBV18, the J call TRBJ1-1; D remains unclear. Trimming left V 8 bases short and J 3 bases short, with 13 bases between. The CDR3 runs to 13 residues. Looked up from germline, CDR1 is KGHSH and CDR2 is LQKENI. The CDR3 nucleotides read TGTGCCAGCCACCCTGACGGGGACACTGAAGCTTTCTTT. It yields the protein CASHPDGDTEAFF.

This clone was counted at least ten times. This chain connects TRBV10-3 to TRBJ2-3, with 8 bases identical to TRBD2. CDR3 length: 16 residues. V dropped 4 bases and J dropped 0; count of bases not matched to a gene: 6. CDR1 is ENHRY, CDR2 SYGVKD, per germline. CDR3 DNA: TGTGCCATCAGTGGTTTGCCGGGAGGGAGCACAGATACGCAGTATTTT. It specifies CAISGLPGGSTDTQYF.

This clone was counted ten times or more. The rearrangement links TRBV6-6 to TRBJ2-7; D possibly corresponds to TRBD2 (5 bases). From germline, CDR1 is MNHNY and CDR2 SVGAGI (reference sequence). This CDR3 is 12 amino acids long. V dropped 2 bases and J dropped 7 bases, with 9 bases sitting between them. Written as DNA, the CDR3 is TGTGCCAGCAGTTACCCCCCGGGGGAGCAGTACTTC. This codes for CASSYPPGEQYF.

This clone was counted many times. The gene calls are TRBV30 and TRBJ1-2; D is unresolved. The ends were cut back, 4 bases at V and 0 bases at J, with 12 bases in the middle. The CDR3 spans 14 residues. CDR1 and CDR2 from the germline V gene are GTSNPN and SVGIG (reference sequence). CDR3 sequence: CAWTGYLPNYGYTF. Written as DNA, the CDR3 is TGTGCCTGGACAGGTTATCTTCCTAACTATGGCTACACCTTC.